The clone carrying this T cell receptor beta chain occurred a few times. The sample is drawn from a study of T-cell memory formation after mild COVID-19. Constant-segment-primed 5'RACE gave TCR alpha and TCR beta cDNA libraries with sample barcodes and UMIs. TCRdb re-called the 5' RACE reads through MiXCR, storing one row per CDR3 protein. The sample holds 300,000 to 400,000 distinct CDR3 sequences, roughly 14% seen once. The TCR comes from a man younger than 35 who had mild COVID-19 (a few samples of this study predate the infection). Cell type and time point are not known. Material for sequencing was PBMCs or a T cell subset sorted from them (not recorded which).

For the CDR3, the DNA is TGTGCCAGCAGTTTGACTAGCGGGGCCAATGAGCAGTTCTTC. Its protein is CASSLTSGANEQFF. The chain combines TRBV12-3 or TRBV12-4 with TRBJ2-1, with 11 bases matching TRBD2. The CDR3 has 14 amino acids. The V and J ends lost 3 bases and 6 bases, in that order; junction bases with no gene match: 1.